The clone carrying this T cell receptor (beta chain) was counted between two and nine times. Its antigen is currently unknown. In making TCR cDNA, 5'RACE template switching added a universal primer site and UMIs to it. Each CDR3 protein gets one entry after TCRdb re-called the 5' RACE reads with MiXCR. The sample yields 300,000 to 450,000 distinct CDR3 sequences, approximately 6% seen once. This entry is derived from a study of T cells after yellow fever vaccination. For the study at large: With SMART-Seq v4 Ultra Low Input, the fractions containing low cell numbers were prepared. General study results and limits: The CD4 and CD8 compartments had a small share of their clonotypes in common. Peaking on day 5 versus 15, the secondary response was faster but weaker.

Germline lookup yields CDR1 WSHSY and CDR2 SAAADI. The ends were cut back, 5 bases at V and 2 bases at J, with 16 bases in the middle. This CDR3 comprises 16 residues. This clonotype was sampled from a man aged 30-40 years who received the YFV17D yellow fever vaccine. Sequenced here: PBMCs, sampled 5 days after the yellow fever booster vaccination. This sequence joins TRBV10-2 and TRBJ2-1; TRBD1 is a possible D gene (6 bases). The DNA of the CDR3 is TGCGCCAGCAGTAGAAACAGGGCTGAGCCCTACAATGAGCAGTTCTTC. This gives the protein CASSRNRAEPYNEQFF.